A single sample is the source of the 2 T cell receptor beta chains below, sequenced in a study of cytomegalovirus exposure and HLA in healthy donors. Measured with immunoSEQ multiplex PCR; TCRdb has only the in-frame clones, and not every one. The sample has more than 95,000 clones; approximately 89% are singletons. Specimen: PBMCs. Receptors were obtained from a young woman in good health and CMV-seronegative.

V usage is TRBV7-9 and J usage is TRBJ2-5, with D uncertain. The ends were cut back, 6 bases at V and 2 bases at J, with 16 bases in the middle. The CDR3 loop spans 15 amino acids. The V gene's germline CDR1 is SEHNR and CDR2 FQNEAQ (reference sequence). CDR3 in DNA: TGTGCCAGCAGAGACATTTACCTTAGTCAAGAGACCCAGTACTTC. Its translation: CASRDIYLSQETQYF.

The V call is TRBV2, the J call TRBJ1-2; TRBD1 matches 11 bases. Germline V gives CDR1 SNHLY, CDR2 FYNNEI. Germline trimming cut 7 bases from V and 5 bases from J; bases unmatched to any gene: 12. This CDR3 has 16 residues. The DNA for the CDR3 is TGTGCCAGCATCCCGCCGGACAGGGGGCGGTTTTATGGCTACACCTTC. It specifies CASIPPDRGRFYGYTF. The whole variable domain, filled in from reference TRBV2 and TRBJ1-2, reads EPEVTQTPSHQVTQMGQEVILRCVPISNHLYFYWYRQILGQKVEFLVSFYNNEISEKSEIFDDQFSVERPDGSNFTLKIRSTKLEDSAMYFCASIPPDRGRFYGYTFGSGTRLTVV.